These T cell receptor beta chains were read from a single sample in a study of blood T cell repertoires in COVID-19. Produced via immunoSEQ multiplex PCR; TCRdb's table is partial and in-frame only. The sample records fewer than 350,000 clones, 70% to 90% being singletons. Source material: peripheral blood. The source of these receptors is a man aged 18 to 30 with active or convalescent COVID-19. Each CDR3 is given with its conserved first and last residue. The D gene is left open where the match is weak. Rows give clone size only sometimes, using once, few, many, or a class for an expanded clone.

TRBV7-9	TRBD2	TRBJ2-2	NA	TGTGCCAGCAGCGTACGGGGGGACGACACCGGGGAGCTGTTTTTT	CASSVRGDDTGELFF
TRBV18	TRBD2	TRBJ2-3	NA	TGTGCCAGCTCACCTGGAGCGGGGAGTAGAGATACGCAGTATTTT	CASSPGAGSRDTQYF
TRBV7-9	NA	TRBJ1-2	NA	TGTGCCAGCAGCTGGGACACTCTCTATGGCTACACCTTC	CASSWDTLYGYTF
TRBV6-6	NA	TRBJ1-1	NA	TGTGCCAGCAGACCGGACAAACCGGTCACTGAAGCTTTCTTT	CASRPDKPVTEAFF
TRBV7-2	NA	TRBJ1-2	NA	TGTGCCAGCAGTCGGGGGGCGATCTATGGCTACACCTTC	CASSRGAIYGYTF
TRBV11-3	TRBD1	TRBJ2-1	NA	TGTGCCAGCAGCCGAAACCGGGACAGCCCCTACAATGAGCAGTTCTTC	CASSRNRDSPYNEQFF
TRBV6-2/TRBV6-3	NA	TRBJ2-7	once	TGTGCCAGCAGTCCACTTTTTCCCTACGAGCAGTACTTC	CASSPLFPYEQYF
TRBV7-9	NA	TRBJ1-2	NA	TGTGCCAGCAGCTTAGTGGCAAGAAACTATGGCTACACCTTC	CASSLVARNYGYTF
TRBV14	NA	TRBJ2-2	NA	TGTGCCAGCAGCCAAGATCCACAGGCCCCCGGGGAGCTGTTTTTT	CASSQDPQAPGELFF
TRBV5-1	TRBD1	TRBJ2-6	NA	TGCGCCAGCAGCTCGGACAGGCAGCTACTCTCTGGGGCCAACGTCCTGACTTTC	CASSSDRQLLSGANVLTF
TRBV27	TRBD1	TRBJ1-2	NA	TGTGCCAGCAGTTCAATCCAGGGGGCTTACTCCCGGAACTATGGCTACACCTTC	CASSSIQGAYSRNYGYTF
TRBV15	NA	TRBJ1-2	once	TGTGCCACCAGCAGAGAGAGTCGAGGGGGGGATGGCTACACCTTC	CATSRESRGGDGYTF
TRBV4-1	TRBD2	TRBJ2-5	NA	TGCGCCAGCAGCCAACCGGGACTAGCGGACCAAGAGACCCAGTACTTC	CASSQPGLADQETQYF
TRBV5-8	TRBD2	TRBJ2-1	few	TGTGCCAGCAGCTTGGAGCGGGGGGGGTACTACAATGAGCAGTTCTTC	CASSLERGGYYNEQFF
TRBV7-2	TRBD2	TRBJ2-3	NA	TGTGCCAGCAGCCAACGACTAGCGGGGGGTTCCGATACGCAGTATTTT	CASSQRLAGGSDTQYF
TRBV9	TRBD2	TRBJ2-7	NA	TGTGCCAGCAGCCCAGCTAGCGGCATCTCCTACGAGCAGTACTTC	CASSPASGISYEQYF
TRBV19	TRBD1	TRBJ2-6	NA	TGTGCCAGTAGTATAGGACAGGGGGCTTCTGGGGCCAACGTCCTGACTTTC	CASSIGQGASGANVLTF
TRBV3-1/TRBV3-2	NA	TRBJ2-2	NA	TGTGCCAGCAGCCACCCCCCGAGGGACAAAGAGCAGGGGAGGGGCACCGGGGAGCTGTTTTTT	CASSHPPRDKEQGRGTGELFF
TRBV3-1/TRBV3-2	NA	TRBJ2-7	NA	TGTGCCAGCAGCCAAGGCCAGGGCTACGAGCAGTACTTC	CASSQGQGYEQYF
TRBV27	TRBD2	TRBJ2-7	NA	TGTGCCAGCAGTTCCCTCGTGAGCGGGGGGGCCTACGAGCAGTACTTC	CASSSLVSGGAYEQYF
TRBV9	TRBD1	TRBJ2-1	NA	TGTGCCAGCAGCGTAAACCGGGACAGGGACAATGAGCAGTTCTTC	CASSVNRDRDNEQFF
TRBV29-1	TRBD1	TRBJ2-7	NA	TGCAGCGTTGGTGCCCGGGACAGGGGGTCTATTAAGTCCTACGAGCAGTACTTC	CSVGARDRGSIKSYEQYF
TRBV14	NA	TRBJ1-6	NA	TGTGCCAGCAGCCGGCCCTATAATTCACCCCTCCACTTT	CASSRPYNSPLHF
TRBV12-2	NA	TRBJ1-2	NA	TGTGCAAGTCGCTTAGTGACAGGGAATGGCTACACCTTC	CASRLVTGNGYTF
TRBV7-9	NA	TRBJ1-5	once	TGTGCCAGCAGCTTTGGAGGGGTTGATCAGCCCCAGCATTTT	CASSFGGVDQPQHF
TRBV28	TRBD1	TRBJ1-1	NA	TGTGCCAGCAGTTTAGGGGCAGGGGGGAACACTGAAGCTTTCTTT	CASSLGAGGNTEAFF
TRBV7-6	NA	TRBJ1-6	NA	TGTGCCAGCAGCAAATCCACAGGGCGGGCTTCACCCCTCCACTTT	CASSKSTGRASPLHF
TRBV27	NA	TRBJ2-2	NA	TGTGCCAGCTGGGGAGGCACCGGGGAGCTGTTTTTT	CASWGGTGELFF
TRBV19	NA	TRBJ2-7	NA	TGTGCCAGTAGTATAACCCCGGGTAGCTCCTACGAGCAGTACTTC	CASSITPGSSYEQYF
TRBV5-1	NA	TRBJ1-5	NA	TGCGCCAGCAGCTTGGCCGTCGGGAGTACGCCCCAGCATTTT	CASSLAVGSTPQHF
TRBV10-3	TRBD2	TRBJ2-7	NA	TGTGCCATCAGTGAGTCGAAACTAGCGGGGGCCTTGGAGCAGTACTTC	CAISESKLAGALEQYF
TRBV5-3	NA	TRBJ1-5	once	TGTGCCAGAAGCTCCGAAAACCTCAGGGGTAGCAATCAGCCCCAGCATTTT	CARSSENLRGSNQPQHF
TRBV23-1	NA	TRBJ1-3	once	TGCGCCAGCAGTCAAACCCCGCCCGAGGACACCTCTGGAAACACCATATATTTT	CASSQTPPEDTSGNTIYF
TRBV27	NA	TRBJ1-1	NA	TGTGCCAGCAGTTTGGCAGGGATGAACACTGAAGCTTTCTTT	CASSLAGMNTEAFF
TRBV27	TRBD2	TRBJ2-1	NA	TGTGCCAGCAGTTTTTCGACTAGCGGGGGGAAGCAGTTCTTC	CASSFSTSGGKQFF
TRBV11-2	NA	TRBJ2-2	once	TGTGCCAGCAGCCCCTGGACAGTTACTAACACCGGGGAGCTGTTTTTT	CASSPWTVTNTGELFF
TRBV7-9	NA	TRBJ1-4	NA	TGTGCCAGCAGCCCAGGGCAGCTAACTAATGAAAAACTGTTTTTT	CASSPGQLTNEKLFF
TRBV29-1	NA	TRBJ1-1	NA	TGCAGCTATAAGGGAGGAGCAGGTATGAACACTGAAGCTTTCTTT	CSYKGGAGMNTEAFF
TRBV29-1	NA	TRBJ1-3	once	TGCAGCGTTGAAGCGACAGGTCGCGGAAACACCATATATTTT	CSVEATGRGNTIYF
TRBV29-1	TRBD1	TRBJ2-7	once	TGCAGCGTTGAGGGTTTTAGGGGGACAGACTCCTACGAGCAGTACTTC	CSVEGFRGTDSYEQYF
TRBV5-6	NA	TRBJ1-2	NA	TGTGCCAGCAGCTTGGGTTTCGGGTCTAACTATGGCTACACCTTC	CASSLGFGSNYGYTF
TRBV11-2	TRBD2	TRBJ2-3	once	TGTGCCAGCAGCGTTAGCGGGGGAAGCACAGATACGCAGTATTTT	CASSVSGGSTDTQYF
TRBV10-2	TRBD2	TRBJ2-3	NA	TGCGCCAGTTGGCGGGGACTAGTAACAGATACGCAGTATTTT	CASWRGLVTDTQYF
TRBV4-1	TRBD1	TRBJ1-5	few	TGCGCCAGCAGCCAAGGACAGGGTTGGGATCAGCCCCAGCATTTT	CASSQGQGWDQPQHF
TRBV4-3	NA	TRBJ2-7	NA	TGCGCCAGCAGCCAAGGCGCAGGCCGGAACGAGCAGTACTTC	CASSQGAGRNEQYF
TRBV4-1	NA	TRBJ1-6	few	TGCGCCAGCAGCCAAAGACCCTTACAGGAGACCTTGAGTTCACCCCTCCACTTT	CASSQRPLQETLSSPLHF
TRBV19	TRBD1	TRBJ1-5	NA	TGTGCCAGTAGTCACGGGACAGAGTATAATCAGCCCCAGCATTTT	CASSHGTEYNQPQHF